The source of this T cell receptor (beta chain) is a study of T cell responses to AZD1222 COVID-19 vaccine. TCRdb's table, derived via immunoSEQ multiplex PCR, lists solely in-frame clones and lacks some. This table has roughly 160,000 clones, roughly 90% appearing once. This CDR3 comprises 16 residues. Germline CDR1 and CDR2: SNHLY and FYNNEI. V was pared by 0 bases and J by 9 bases, with 15 bases between. The sequence was obtained from an adult who received the AZD1222 COVID-19 vaccine. Sequencing used peripheral blood, obtained 28 days after the second AZD1222 dose. The chain has TRBV2 and TRBJ1-6; D may be TRBD1 (6 bases). CDR3 region: CASSEARGGTGSPLHF. The DNA of the CDR3 is TGTGCCAGCAGTGAAGCGCGAGGGGGGACGGGTTCACCCCTCCACTTT.